The rows below give T cell receptor beta chains drawn from one sample of a study of blood T cells in healthy people across ages. TCRdb fed the 5' RACE reads into MiXCR, producing one record per CDR3 protein. The sample shows under 2 million distinct CDR3 sequences, roughly 32% of them seen only once. The sample consisted of blood. These receptors were taken from a young woman in good health. Both conserved end residues are part of each CDR3. The D gene is left open where the match is weak.

j_gene: TRBJ2-7
d_gene: NA
v_gene: TRBV20-1
CDR3aa: CSAPPLLQYYEQYF

j_gene: TRBJ2-7
d_gene: NA
v_gene: TRBV21-1
CDR3aa: CASSKVDTNSYEQYF

j_gene: TRBJ2-1
d_gene: TRBD2
v_gene: TRBV6-4
CDR3aa: CASSALAGAFINEQFF

j_gene: TRBJ1-5
d_gene: NA
v_gene: TRBV6-2/TRBV6-3
CDR3aa: CASRSQGRNQPQHF

j_gene: NA
d_gene: TRBD1
v_gene: TRBV20-1
CDR3aa: CSAPKTGTYEQYF

j_gene: TRBJ1-1
d_gene: TRBD1
v_gene: TRBV20-1
CDR3aa: CSAPGQGARTEAFF

j_gene: TRBJ1-2
d_gene: NA
v_gene: TRBV5-1
CDR3aa: CASSSSAGDGYTF

j_gene: TRBJ2-1
d_gene: TRBD1
v_gene: TRBV12-3/TRBV12-4
CDR3aa: CASSPPGQLNNEQFF

j_gene: TRBJ1-4
d_gene: NA
v_gene: TRBV3-1
CDR3aa: CASSQAGATNEKLFF

j_gene: TRBJ2-7
d_gene: NA
v_gene: TRBV12-3/TRBV12-4
CDR3aa: CASSLRLAGEQYF

j_gene: TRBJ2-5
d_gene: TRBD2
v_gene: TRBV29-1
CDR3aa: CSASGVQETQYF

j_gene: TRBJ2-1
d_gene: TRBD2
v_gene: TRBV7-2
CDR3aa: CASSLGGSGGEQFF

j_gene: TRBJ2-4
d_gene: TRBD2
v_gene: TRBV3-1
CDR3aa: CASSQGAGVIQYF

j_gene: TRBJ2-3
d_gene: TRBD2
v_gene: TRBV4-1
CDR3aa: CASSQELAGVGDTQYF

j_gene: TRBJ2-3
d_gene: NA
v_gene: TRBV5-1
CDR3aa: CASARQGTSTDTQYF

j_gene: TRBJ2-7
d_gene: NA
v_gene: TRBV5-4
CDR3aa: CASSSDRFTYEQYF

j_gene: TRBJ1-1
d_gene: NA
v_gene: TRBV28
CDR3aa: CASITEGDSMNTEAFF

j_gene: TRBJ1-4
d_gene: NA
v_gene: TRBV7-9
CDR3aa: CASRRTGTEEKLFF

j_gene: TRBJ1-5
d_gene: TRBD1
v_gene: TRBV20-1
CDR3aa: CSAWTGDYQPQHF

j_gene: TRBJ2-1
d_gene: TRBD2
v_gene: TRBV20-1
CDR3aa: CSARVALAGGNEQFF

j_gene: TRBJ2-7
d_gene: NA
v_gene: TRBV28
CDR3aa: CANRPRGGTYEQYF

j_gene: TRBJ2-5
d_gene: NA
v_gene: TRBV10-3
CDR3aa: CAISESGSLEETQYF

j_gene: TRBJ2-1
d_gene: NA
v_gene: TRBV24-1
CDR3aa: CATTDGSYNEQFF

j_gene: TRBJ2-1
d_gene: TRBD1
v_gene: TRBV7-6
CDR3aa: CASTPGQGDEQFF

j_gene: TRBJ2-5
d_gene: NA
v_gene: TRBV28
CDR3aa: CASSSGQFQETQYF

j_gene: TRBJ2-7
d_gene: TRBD2
v_gene: TRBV5-1
CDR3aa: CASGLGCERYF

j_gene: TRBJ2-4
d_gene: TRBD1
v_gene: TRBV2
CDR3aa: CASNLYRQTGVSDIQYF

j_gene: TRBJ2-7
d_gene: NA
v_gene: TRBV2
CDR3aa: CASSGGTDPGGEQYF

j_gene: TRBJ2-1
d_gene: NA
v_gene: TRBV15
CDR3aa: CATSRDIGVQFF

j_gene: TRBJ2-3
d_gene: NA
v_gene: TRBV20-1
CDR3aa: CSARQGTDTQYF

j_gene: TRBJ2-7
d_gene: NA
v_gene: TRBV6-6
CDR3aa: CASSYSNQLSYEQYF

j_gene: TRBJ1-5
d_gene: NA
v_gene: TRBV20-1
CDR3aa: CSARDGFNQPQHF

j_gene: TRBJ2-1
d_gene: NA
v_gene: TRBV11-2
CDR3aa: CASSSPRQAYNEQFF

j_gene: NA
d_gene: NA
v_gene: TRBV5-1
CDR3aa: CASSLAPEGTYEQYF

j_gene: TRBJ2-3
d_gene: TRBD2
v_gene: TRBV6-6
CDR3aa: CASRLFREGPPDTQYF

j_gene: TRBJ1-1
d_gene: NA
v_gene: TRBV11-3
CDR3aa: CASSEQWDTEAFF

j_gene: TRBJ2-1
d_gene: NA
v_gene: TRBV6-1
CDR3aa: CASMRTAGGSGTSNEQFF

j_gene: TRBJ2-7
d_gene: TRBD1
v_gene: TRBV27
CDR3aa: CASRPRDRGSFYEQYF

j_gene: TRBJ1-1
d_gene: NA
v_gene: TRBV20-1
CDR3aa: CSPSAGPRSVVEAFF

j_gene: TRBJ2-6
d_gene: NA
v_gene: TRBV20-1
CDR3aa: CSAKDSDSGANVLTF

j_gene: TRBJ2-1
d_gene: TRBD1
v_gene: TRBV11-2
CDR3aa: CASSPGQGVRFGSYNEQFF

j_gene: TRBJ2-7
d_gene: NA
v_gene: TRBV12-3/TRBV12-4
CDR3aa: CASSLVEVPHEQYF